This T cell receptor beta chain was documented in a study of cytotoxic CD8 clonotypes in ibrutinib-treated CLL (dated by TCRdb to the early 2020s). Notes on the research overall: In this cohort, 15 patients were treatment-naive and about a dozen were relapsed/refractory, while 17 to 18 had unmutated IGHV. Responses were partial in about 25 patients and complete in 2; after median approximately 66 months follow-up, roughly 14 stayed in remission and roughly twelve progressed. Response samples were obtained after a median of around 11 months of treatment, with a range of roughly 6 to 40 months. An average of about 250,000 productive templates and tens of thousands of productive rearrangements was obtained per sample. Longitudinal samples were obtainable from about 30% of the 86 participants in the trial. Cryopreserved peripheral blood mononuclear cells were obtained before treatment, at response, and at either sustained remission or disease progression. All remission and progressive disease samples were collected while patients were still receiving ibrutinib.

There are 12 amino acids in the CDR3, from cysteine to phenylalanine inclusive. The sequence is cut down to CDR3 DNA, 36 bases in frame from base 1. V is cut by 4 bases and J by 8 bases, and the space between the germline ends is 12 bases. CDR1 and CDR2 are read off the germline V gene (reference sequence) as SGHNT and YYREEE. On a MiSeq, deep resolution sequencing aimed for a depth between 1 in 1 million and 1 in 200,000 T cells, with each clonotype covered about 9.2x on average. The immunoSEQ hsTCRB Kit was used to generate the TCR beta libraries. The authors' analysis ran thus. ImmunoSEQ Data Assistant and ImmunoSEQ Analyzer were used for data analysis, and V, D and J genes were assigned according to IMGT definitions. Clonality, which ranges from 0 to 1, was calculated as one minus the normalized Shannon entropy of productive rearrangement frequencies. Only overrepresented clonotypes making up at least 0.05% of the repertoire of each patient were included in the public clonotype analysis. Fewer than 15 repertoires from age-matched healthy donors, obtained from immuneACCESS, served as clonality controls. This immuneACCESS table, as held by TCRdb, lists in-frame sequences with V and J called but not all clones. Of the missing ones, under half trace to an unresolved V gene in checked studies; the others have no known cause. That table is the source of V, J and clone size, and D and trimming were worked out from the DNA. The sample table contains under 200,000 clones; only one count was recorded for about 80% of them. Of the sample, about 4.3% is held by the ten largest clones.

A note on this clone: Its antigen remains undetermined. Nothing much larger sits one base from this clone, and base qualities are not available.

Beyond this particular receptor, the publication reports: Lymph node repertoires were not examined, and the timing of sampling was not matched between patients in sustained remission and those whose disease progressed. Clonality increased at ibrutinib response, stayed stable in sustained remission, and fell back toward baseline at progression. Public clonotypes were rare and either shrank or stayed stable during treatment, and the rise in clonality at ibrutinib response reflected expansion of private clonotypes. Baseline clonality was found to be higher than that of age-matched healthy donors and was strongly correlated with circulating CD8+ T-cell counts.

The time point label corresponds to: approximately 25 months on ibrutinib. For TCR beta library preparation, about 2.2 micrograms of genomic DNA were extracted from the cryopreserved PBMCs. High-throughput TCR beta sequencing was performed on longitudinal blood samples from CLL patients receiving ibrutinib monotherapy. Patients were enrolled in a phase 2 open-label single-center ibrutinib monotherapy trial. The sequence was collected from a human donor with chronic lymphocytic leukemia. This chain joins TRBV5-4 to TRBJ1-2; no confident D gene assignment can be made. This specimen was PBMCs, taken after 24 months of ibrutinib treatment. The DNA reads TGTGCCAGCAGCACCGAGAGTCGAGGCTACACCTTC. This sequence encodes CASSTESRGYTF.